These T cell receptor beta chains were read from a single sample in a study of memory CD4+ T cells and cytomegalovirus serostatus. TCRdb's table, derived via immunoSEQ multiplex PCR, lists solely in-frame clones and lacks some. The table has over 60,000 clones, 82% seen once. Material: memory CD4+ T cells from blood. The receptors shown here come from an adult in good health and CMV-seronegative. Each CDR3 is given with its conserved first and last residue. The D gene is left open where the match is weak.

TRBD1	TRBV29-1	TRBJ2-5	CSVEVLQGGETQYF
NA	TRBV5-1	TRBJ2-7	CASSLVRDPHEQYF
NA	TRBV2	TRBJ2-3	CATSGDSTDTQYF
NA	TRBV19	TRBJ1-5	CASSIEAVYSNQPQHF
NA	TRBV28	TRBJ2-3	CASSLGGTGTDTQYF
NA	TRBV6-1	TRBJ2-2	CASIAERNTGELFF
NA	TRBV28	TRBJ2-2	CASSLGPYTGELFF
TRBD1	TRBV4-1	TRBJ2-2	CASTPGTGSVGELFF
NA	TRBV2	TRBJ2-2	CASRGAINTGELFF
NA	TRBV27	TRBJ2-7	CASSEVLSSYEQYF
TRBD2	TRBV7-9	TRBJ2-5	CASSLGLAYQETQYF
NA	TRBV30	TRBJ1-1	CAWNDPTLGEAFF
TRBD1	TRBV5-1	TRBJ1-5	CASSRQGIGDNQPQHF
NA	TRBV5-1	TRBJ2-5	CASSGVWETQYF
NA	TRBV5-1	TRBJ1-4	CASSLGEGEKLFF
TRBD2	TRBV4-2	TRBJ2-7	CASSQGDGTSGLSYEQYF
NA	TRBV7-3	TRBJ2-7	CASSTTGSYEQYF
TRBD1	TRBV2	TRBJ1-1	CASNPGQGARAAFF
TRBD2	TRBV15	TRBJ2-3	CATRLGGLDTDTQYF
TRBD1	TRBV25-1	TRBJ2-6	CASSGGDRKERGANVLTF
NA	TRBV7-8	TRBJ2-2	CASSLIRAGGELFF
TRBD1	TRBV18	TRBJ1-1	CASSPGQGARGVNTEAFF
NA	TRBV7-9	TRBJ1-2	CASSLGRLWGYTF
NA	TRBV7-9	TRBJ2-7	CASSLGTAAGDEQYF
TRBD2	TRBV2	TRBJ2-3	CASTRGGGTDTQYF
TRBD1	TRBV5-5	TRBJ2-7	CASSLGQGDTYEQYF
NA	TRBV28	TRBJ2-1	CASSFLGSEQFF
NA	TRBV28	TRBJ2-7	CASSPPFSYEQYF
TRBD2	TRBV11-2	TRBJ2-3	CASSFLAGGSTDTQYF
NA	TRBV19	TRBJ2-7	CASSTGDHYEQYF
NA	TRBV7-3	TRBJ2-2	CASSPTPGQGRTGELFF
TRBD1	TRBV10-2	TRBJ1-1	CASARGLNTEAFF
NA	TRBV7-2	TRBJ2-7	CASSRGTGSYEQYF
TRBD2	TRBV5-1	TRBJ2-3	CATAGGLTDTQYF
NA	TRBV4-1	TRBJ1-3	CASSQGAGKGNTIYF
NA	TRBV30	TRBJ2-7	CAWSDLQWGRGHYEQYF
TRBD2	TRBV19	TRBJ2-3	CASSIGLAGHSDTQYF
NA	TRBV19	TRBJ2-2	CASRWGPPNTGELFF
NA	TRBV9	TRBJ1-1	CASSVEALPGTEAFF
TRBD1	TRBV28	TRBJ2-1	CASSFGTVSQLRYNEQFF
NA	TRBV5-6	TRBJ2-7	CASSFGGRNYEQYF
NA	TRBV7-9	TRBJ2-1	CASSFGDGSGEQFF
NA	TRBV2	TRBJ2-7	CASRSEAWGEQYF
TRBD1	TRBV7-9	TRBJ2-4	CASSARDRKNIQYF
NA	TRBV7-9	TRBJ1-1	CASSLSGDTEAFF
NA	TRBV7-9	TRBJ1-4	CASRADRDGYEKLFF
TRBD1	TRBV5-1	TRBJ2-2	CASSLRTGNTGELFF
NA	TRBV6-6	TRBJ1-5	CASSVQSPQPQHF
NA	TRBV5-1	TRBJ2-7	CASSLMPRNEQYF
NA	TRBV6-1	TRBJ2-1	CASVRGAAINEQFF
TRBD2	TRBV12-5	TRBJ2-3	CASGLGTSGGVADTQYF
NA	TRBV30	TRBJ2-3	CAWRRGPTDTQYF
TRBD2	TRBV25-1	TRBJ2-7	CASSEAGAVYEQYF
NA	TRBV21-1	TRBJ1-1	CASSKRWKGGTEAFF